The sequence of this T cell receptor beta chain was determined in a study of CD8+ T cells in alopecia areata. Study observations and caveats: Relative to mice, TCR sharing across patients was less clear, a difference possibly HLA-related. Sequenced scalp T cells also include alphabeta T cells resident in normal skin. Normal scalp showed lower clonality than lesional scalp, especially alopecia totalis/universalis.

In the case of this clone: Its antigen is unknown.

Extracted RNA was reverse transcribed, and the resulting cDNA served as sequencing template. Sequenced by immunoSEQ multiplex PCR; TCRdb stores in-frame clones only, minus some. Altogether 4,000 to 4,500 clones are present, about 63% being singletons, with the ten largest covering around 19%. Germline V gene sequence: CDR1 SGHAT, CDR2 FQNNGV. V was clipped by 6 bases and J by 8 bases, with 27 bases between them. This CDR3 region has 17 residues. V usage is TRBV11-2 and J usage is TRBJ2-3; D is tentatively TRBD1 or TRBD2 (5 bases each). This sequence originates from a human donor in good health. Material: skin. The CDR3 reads CASRPGDLISPWGTQYF. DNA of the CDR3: TGTGCCAGCAGACCCGGGGACCTTATCAGTCCTTGGGGTACGCAGTATTTT.